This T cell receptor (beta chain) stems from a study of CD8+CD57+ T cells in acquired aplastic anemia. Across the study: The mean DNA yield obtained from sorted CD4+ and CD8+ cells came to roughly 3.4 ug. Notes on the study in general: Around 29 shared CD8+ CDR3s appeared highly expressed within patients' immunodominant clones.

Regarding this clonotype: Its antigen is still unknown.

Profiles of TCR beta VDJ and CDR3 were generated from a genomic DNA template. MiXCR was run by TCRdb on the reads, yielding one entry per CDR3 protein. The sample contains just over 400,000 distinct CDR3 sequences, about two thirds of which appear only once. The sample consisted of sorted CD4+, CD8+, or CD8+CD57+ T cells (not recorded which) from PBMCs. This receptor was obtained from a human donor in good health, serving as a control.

The DNA of the CDR3 is TGTGCCAGCAGCGTGGGCGGGGCAACTGAAGCTTTCTTT. Encoded protein: CASSVGGATEAFF. The rearrangement uses TRBV9 and TRBJ1-1; possible D gene TRBD1, 5 bases. V was cut by 2 bases and J by 5 bases, with 10 bases left in between. Germline V gene data show CDR1 as SGDLS and CDR2 as YYNGEE. CDR3 size: 13 residues. The variable domain in full, completed from reference TRBV9 and TRBJ1-1, reads DSGVTQTPKHLITATGQRVTLRCSPRSGDLSVYWYQQSLDQGLQFLIQYYNGEERAKGNILERFSAQQFPDLHSELNLSSLELGDSALYFCASSVGGATEAFFGQGTRLTVV.